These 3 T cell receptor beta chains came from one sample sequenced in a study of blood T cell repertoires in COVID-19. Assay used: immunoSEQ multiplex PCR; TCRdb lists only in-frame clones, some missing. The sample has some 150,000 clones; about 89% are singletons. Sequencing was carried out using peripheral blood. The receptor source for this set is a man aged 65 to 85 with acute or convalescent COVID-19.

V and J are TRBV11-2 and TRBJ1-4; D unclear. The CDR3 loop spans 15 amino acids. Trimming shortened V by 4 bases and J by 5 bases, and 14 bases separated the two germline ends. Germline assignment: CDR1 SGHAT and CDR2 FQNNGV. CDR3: CASSSGRGWNEKLFF. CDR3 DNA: TGTGCCAGCAGCTCCGGACGGGGATGGAATGAAAAACTGTTTTTT. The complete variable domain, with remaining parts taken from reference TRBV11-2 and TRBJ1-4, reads EAGVAQSPRYKIIEKRQSVAFWCNPISGHATLYWYQQILGQGPKLLIQFQNNGVVDDSQLPKDRFSAERLKGVDSTLKIQPAKLEDSAVYLCASSSGRGWNEKLFFGSGTQLSVL.

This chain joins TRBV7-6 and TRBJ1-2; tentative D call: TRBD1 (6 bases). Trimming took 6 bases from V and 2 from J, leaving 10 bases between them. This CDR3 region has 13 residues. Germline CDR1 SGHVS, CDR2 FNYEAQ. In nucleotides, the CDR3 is TGTGCCAGCAGTAGGGACACCAACTATGGCTACACCTTC. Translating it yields CASSRDTNYGYTF.

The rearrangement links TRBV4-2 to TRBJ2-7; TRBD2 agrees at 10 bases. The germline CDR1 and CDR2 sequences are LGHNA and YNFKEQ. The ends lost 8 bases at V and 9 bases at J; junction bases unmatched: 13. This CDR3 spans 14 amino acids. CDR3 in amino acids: CASRSAGLATSQYF. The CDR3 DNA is TGTGCCAGCCGGTCCGCGGGACTAGCGACGTCGCAGTACTTC.